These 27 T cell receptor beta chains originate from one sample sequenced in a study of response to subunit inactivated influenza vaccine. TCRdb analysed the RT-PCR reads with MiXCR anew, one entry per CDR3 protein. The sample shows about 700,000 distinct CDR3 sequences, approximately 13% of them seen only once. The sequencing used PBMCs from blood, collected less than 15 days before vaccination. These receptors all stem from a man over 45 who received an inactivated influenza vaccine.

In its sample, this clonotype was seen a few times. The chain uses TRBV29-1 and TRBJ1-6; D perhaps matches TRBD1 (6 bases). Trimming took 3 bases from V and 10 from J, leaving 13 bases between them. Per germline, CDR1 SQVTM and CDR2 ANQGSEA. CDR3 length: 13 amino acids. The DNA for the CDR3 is TGCAGCGTTGAGGCGGGGGCCGGATCACCCCTCCACTTT. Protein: CSVEAGAGSPLHF.

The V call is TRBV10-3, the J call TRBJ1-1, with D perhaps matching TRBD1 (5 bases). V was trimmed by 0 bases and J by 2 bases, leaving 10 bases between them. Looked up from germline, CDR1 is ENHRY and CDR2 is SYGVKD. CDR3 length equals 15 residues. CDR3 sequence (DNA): TGTGCCATCAGTGAGTCGATAGGGGCTAACACTGAAGCTTTCTTT. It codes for CAISESIGANTEAFF.

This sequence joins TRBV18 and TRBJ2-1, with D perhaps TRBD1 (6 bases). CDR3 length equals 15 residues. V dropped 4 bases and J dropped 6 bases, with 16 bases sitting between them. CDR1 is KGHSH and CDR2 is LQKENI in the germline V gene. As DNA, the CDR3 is TGTGCCAGCTCACGCATGACAGGTGAATTCAATGAGCAGTTCTTC. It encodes CASSRMTGEFNEQFF.

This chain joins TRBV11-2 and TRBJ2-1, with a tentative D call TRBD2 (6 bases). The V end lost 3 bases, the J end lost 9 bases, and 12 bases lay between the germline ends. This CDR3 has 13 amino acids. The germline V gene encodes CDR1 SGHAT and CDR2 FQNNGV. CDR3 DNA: TGTGCCAGCAGCTTGGGACTCCGGGGTGAGCAGTTCTTC. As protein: CASSLGLRGEQFF.

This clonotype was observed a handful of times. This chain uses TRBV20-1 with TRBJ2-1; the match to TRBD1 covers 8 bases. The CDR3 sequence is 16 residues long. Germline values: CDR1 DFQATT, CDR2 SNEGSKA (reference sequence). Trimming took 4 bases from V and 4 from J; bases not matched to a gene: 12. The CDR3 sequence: CSAIKGRGRVYNEQFF. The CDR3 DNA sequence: TGCAGTGCTATTAAGGGCAGGGGGCGAGTGTACAATGAGCAGTTCTTC.

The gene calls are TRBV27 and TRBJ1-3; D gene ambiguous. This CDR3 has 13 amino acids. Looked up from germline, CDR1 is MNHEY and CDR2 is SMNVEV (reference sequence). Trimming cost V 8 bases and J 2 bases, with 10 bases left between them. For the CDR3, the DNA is TGTGCCAGCGGAGAGGAAACTGGAAACACCATATATTTT. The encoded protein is CASGEETGNTIYF.

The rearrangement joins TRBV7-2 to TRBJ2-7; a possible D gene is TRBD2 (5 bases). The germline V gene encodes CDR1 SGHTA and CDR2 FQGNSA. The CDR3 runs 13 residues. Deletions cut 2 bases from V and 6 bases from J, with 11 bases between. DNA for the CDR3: TGTGCCAGCAGCTTATTCACTCGGGGCGAGCAGTACTTC. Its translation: CASSLFTRGEQYF.

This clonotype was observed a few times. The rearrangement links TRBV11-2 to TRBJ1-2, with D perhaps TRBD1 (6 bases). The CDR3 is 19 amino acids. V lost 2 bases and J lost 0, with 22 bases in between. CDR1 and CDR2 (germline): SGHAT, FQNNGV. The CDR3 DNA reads TGTGCCAGCAGCTTAATCTCTTCTGGCAGGGGCGGCTCTAACTATGGCTACACCTTC. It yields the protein CASSLISSGRGGSNYGYTF.

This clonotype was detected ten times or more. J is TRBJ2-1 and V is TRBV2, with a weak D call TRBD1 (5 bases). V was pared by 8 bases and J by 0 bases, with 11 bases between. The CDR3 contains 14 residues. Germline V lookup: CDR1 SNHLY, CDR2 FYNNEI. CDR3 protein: CASRQYSSYNEQFF. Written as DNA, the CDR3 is TGTGCCAGCCGACAGTACAGCTCCTACAATGAGCAGTTCTTC. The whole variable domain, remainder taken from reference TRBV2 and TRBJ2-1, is EPEVTQTPSHQVTQMGQEVILRCVPISNHLYFYWYRQILGQKVEFLVSFYNNEISEKSEIFDDQFSVERPDGSNFTLKIRSTKLEDSAMYFCASRQYSSYNEQFFGPGTRLTVL.

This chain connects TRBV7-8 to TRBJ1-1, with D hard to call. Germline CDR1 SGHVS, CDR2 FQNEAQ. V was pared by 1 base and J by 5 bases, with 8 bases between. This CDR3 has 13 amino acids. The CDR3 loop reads CASSLEGWTEAFF. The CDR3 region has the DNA TGTGCCAGCAGCTTAGAAGGGTGGACTGAAGCTTTCTTT.

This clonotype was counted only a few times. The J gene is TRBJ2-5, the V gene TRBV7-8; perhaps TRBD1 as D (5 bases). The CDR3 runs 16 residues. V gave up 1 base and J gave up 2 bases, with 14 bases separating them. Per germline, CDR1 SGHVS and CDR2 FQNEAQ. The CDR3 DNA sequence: TGTGCCAGCAGCTTAGGCCCTGGACAAAAACAAGAGACCCAGTACTTC. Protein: CASSLGPGQKQETQYF.

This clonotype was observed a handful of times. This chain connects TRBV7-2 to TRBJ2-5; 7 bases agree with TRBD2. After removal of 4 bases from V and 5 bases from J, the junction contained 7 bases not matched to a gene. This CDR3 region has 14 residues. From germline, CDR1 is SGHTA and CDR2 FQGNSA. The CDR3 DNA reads TGTGCCAGCAGCTCCCAAGCGGGAATGGAGACCCAGTACTTC. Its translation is CASSSQAGMETQYF.

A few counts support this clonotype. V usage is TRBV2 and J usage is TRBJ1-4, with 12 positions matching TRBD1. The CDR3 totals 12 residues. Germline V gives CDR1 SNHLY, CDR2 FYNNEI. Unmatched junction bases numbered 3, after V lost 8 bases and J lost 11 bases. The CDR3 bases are TGTGCCAGCCAGGGGACAGGGGGCAAACTGTTTTTT. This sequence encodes CASQGTGGKLFF.

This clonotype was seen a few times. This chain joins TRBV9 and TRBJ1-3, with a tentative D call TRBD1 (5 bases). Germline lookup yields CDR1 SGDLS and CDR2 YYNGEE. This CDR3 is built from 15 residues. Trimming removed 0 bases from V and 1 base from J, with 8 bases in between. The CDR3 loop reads CASSVDGGSGNTIYF. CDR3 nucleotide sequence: TGTGCCAGCAGCGTAGATGGGGGTTCTGGAAACACCATATATTTT.

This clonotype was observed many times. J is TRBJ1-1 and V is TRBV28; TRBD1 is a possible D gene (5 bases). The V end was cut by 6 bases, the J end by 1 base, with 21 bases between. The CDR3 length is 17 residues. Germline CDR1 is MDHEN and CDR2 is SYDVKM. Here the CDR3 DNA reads TGTGCCAGCAGCCTTTTACGAGGGGCGGGAGAGAACACTGAAGCTTTCTTT. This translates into CASSLLRGAGENTEAFF.

This CDR3 is CASSLGDYYEQYF. The CDR3, as DNA: TGTGCCAGCAGCTTAGGGGACTACTACGAGCAGTACTTC. The chain combines TRBV7-9 with TRBJ2-7, with 7 bases lining up with TRBD2. With 1 base clipped from V and 3 bases from J, the junction kept 0 bases outside the gene matches. CDR3 length: 13 residues. CDR1 and CDR2 (germline): SEHNR, FQNEAQ (reference sequence).

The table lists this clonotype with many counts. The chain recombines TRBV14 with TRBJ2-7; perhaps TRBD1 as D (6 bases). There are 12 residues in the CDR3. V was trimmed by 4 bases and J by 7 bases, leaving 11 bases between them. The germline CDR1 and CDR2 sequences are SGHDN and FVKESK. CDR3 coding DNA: TGTGCCAGCAGCCGACAGGACAGAGAGCAGTACTTC. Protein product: CASSRQDREQYF.

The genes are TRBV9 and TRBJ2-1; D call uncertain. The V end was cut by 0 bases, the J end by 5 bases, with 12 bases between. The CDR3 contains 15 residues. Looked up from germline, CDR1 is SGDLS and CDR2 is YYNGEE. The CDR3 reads CASSVGVVWDNEQFF. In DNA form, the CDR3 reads TGTGCCAGCAGCGTAGGGGTCGTTTGGGACAATGAGCAGTTCTTC.

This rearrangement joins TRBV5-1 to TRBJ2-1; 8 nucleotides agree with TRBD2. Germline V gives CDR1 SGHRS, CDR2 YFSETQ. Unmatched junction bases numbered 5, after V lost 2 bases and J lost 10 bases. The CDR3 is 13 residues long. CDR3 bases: TGCGCCAGCAGCTTTGGCGAGCGGGGGGAGCAGTTCTTC. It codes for CASSFGERGEQFF.

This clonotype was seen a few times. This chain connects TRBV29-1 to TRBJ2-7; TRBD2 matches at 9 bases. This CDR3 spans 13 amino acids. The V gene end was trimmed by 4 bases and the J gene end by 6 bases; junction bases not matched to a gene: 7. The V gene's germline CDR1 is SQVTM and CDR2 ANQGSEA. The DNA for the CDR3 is TGCAGCGTTGGAGCTAGCGGGACCTCCGAGCAGTACTTC. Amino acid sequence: CSVGASGTSEQYF.

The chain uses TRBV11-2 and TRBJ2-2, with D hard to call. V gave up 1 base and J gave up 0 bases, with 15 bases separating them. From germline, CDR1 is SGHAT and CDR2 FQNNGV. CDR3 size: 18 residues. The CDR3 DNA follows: TGTGCCAGCAGCTTAGGACCTTCTGGATACGCGAACACCGGGGAGCTGTTTTTT. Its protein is CASSLGPSGYANTGELFF.

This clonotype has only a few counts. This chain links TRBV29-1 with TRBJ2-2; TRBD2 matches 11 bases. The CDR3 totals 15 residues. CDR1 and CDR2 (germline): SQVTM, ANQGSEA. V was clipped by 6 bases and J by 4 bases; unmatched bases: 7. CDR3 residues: CSVSVAGGVTGELFF. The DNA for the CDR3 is TGCAGCGTAAGCGTAGCGGGAGGGGTCACCGGGGAGCTGTTTTTT.

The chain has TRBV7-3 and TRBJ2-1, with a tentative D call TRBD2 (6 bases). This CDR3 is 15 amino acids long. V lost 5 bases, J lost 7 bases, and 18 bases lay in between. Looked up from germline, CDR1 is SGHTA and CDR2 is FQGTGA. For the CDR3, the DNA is TGTGCCAGCAGCCCTAGTGGGACTGGTCGGAATGAGCAGTTCTTC. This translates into CASSPSGTGRNEQFF.

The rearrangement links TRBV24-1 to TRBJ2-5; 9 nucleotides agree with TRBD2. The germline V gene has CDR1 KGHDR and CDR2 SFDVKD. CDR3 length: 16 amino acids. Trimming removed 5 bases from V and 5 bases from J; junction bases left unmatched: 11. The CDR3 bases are TGTGCCACCAGTGGGATAATGACTAGCGGCAGGGAGACCCAGTACTTC. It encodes CATSGIMTSGRETQYF.

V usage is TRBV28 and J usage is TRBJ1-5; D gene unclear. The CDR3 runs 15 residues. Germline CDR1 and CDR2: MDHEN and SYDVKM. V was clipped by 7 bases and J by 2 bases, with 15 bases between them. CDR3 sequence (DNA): TGTGCCAGCACCCCAGCCGAGGGTGGCAATCAGCCCCAGCATTTT. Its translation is CASTPAEGGNQPQHF.

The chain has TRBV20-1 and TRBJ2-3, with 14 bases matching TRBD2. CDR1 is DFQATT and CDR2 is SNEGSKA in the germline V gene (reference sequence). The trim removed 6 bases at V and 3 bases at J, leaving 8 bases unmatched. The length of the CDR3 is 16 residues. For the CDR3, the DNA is TGCAGTGCGGCCGGGACTAGCGGGAGTTGGACAGATACGCAGTATTTT. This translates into CSAAGTSGSWTDTQYF.

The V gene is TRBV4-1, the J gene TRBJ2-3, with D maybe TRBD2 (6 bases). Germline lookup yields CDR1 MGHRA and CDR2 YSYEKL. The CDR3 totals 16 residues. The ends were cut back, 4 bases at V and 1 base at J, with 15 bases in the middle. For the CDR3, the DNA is TGCGCCAGCAGCCCTAACCCGGGAGTCGGCACAGATACGCAGTATTTT. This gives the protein CASSPNPGVGTDTQYF.